These 10 T cell receptor beta chains share one sample of origin, sequenced in a study of CD8 T cells in ankylosing spondylitis. TCRdb redid the calling of the 5' RACE reads with MiXCR, one entry per CDR3 protein. The sample contains hundreds of thousands of distinct CDR3 sequences, about 12% of which appear only once. General study findings and limits: What seemed typical of ankylosing spondylitis blood was a TCR beta motif built from 8 or 9 highly homologous variants.

No antigen is known for these receptors. Sequencing was carried out using blood, either unsorted or a sorted T cell fraction (not recorded which). The source is a male donor with ankylosing spondylitis.

The chain recombines TRBV20-1 with TRBJ1-4; TRBD1 matches at 8 bases. The V gene end was trimmed by 0 bases and the J gene end by 5 bases; junction bases not matched to a gene: 5. The length of the CDR3 is 15 residues. Germline CDR1 is DFQATT and CDR2 is SNEGSKA (reference sequence). CDR3 coding DNA: TGCAGTGCTAGAGAAAGGACAGGGTTGAATGAAAAACTGTTTTTT. This translates into CSARERTGLNEKLFF.

This clonotype was detected only a few times. The chain couples TRBV7-8 to TRBJ1-5; D not certain. Germline CDR1 reads SGHVS; CDR2 reads FQNEAQ. The CDR3 sequence is 16 residues long. Trimming shortened V by 5 bases and J by 3 bases, and 17 bases separated the two germline ends. In DNA, the CDR3 is TGTGCCAGCAGCCCGGCGGCGGGGAACCTCAATCAGCCCCAGCATTTT. Its protein is CASSPAAGNLNQPQHF.

This clonotype appeared a few times. The genes are TRBV3-1 and TRBJ1-5; D gene unclear. Trimming stripped 1 base from V and 0 bases from J, with 4 bases between. The germline gives CDR1 LGHDT, CDR2 YNNKEL (reference sequence). The CDR3 consists of 14 residues. The CDR3 DNA reads as TGTGCCAGCAGCCAAGTTAGTAGCAATCAGCCCCAGCATTTT. Its translation: CASSQVSSNQPQHF.

This clonotype was observed a few times. The CDR3 loop is CASSVRDPGNIQYF. For the CDR3, the DNA is TGTGCCAGCAGCGTCCGAGACCCGGGAAACATTCAGTACTTC. The chain carries TRBV9 and TRBJ2-4; D is unclear. CDR3 length equals 14 residues. Germline CDR1 is SGDLS and CDR2 is YYNGEE. Trimming left V 2 bases short and J 6 bases short, with 12 bases between. Together with reference TRBV9 and TRBJ2-4, the CDR3 gives the full variable domain: DSGVTQTPKHLITATGQRVTLRCSPRSGDLSVYWYQQSLDQGLQFLIQYYNGEERAKGNILERFSAQQFPDLHSELNLSSLELGDSALYFCASSVRDPGNIQYFGAGTRLSVL.

The rearrangement uses TRBV14 and TRBJ2-1, with 13 positions matching TRBD2. This CDR3 region has 16 residues. J was trimmed by 4 bases and V by 5 bases; bases with no gene match: 5. The germline V gene encodes CDR1 SGHDN and CDR2 FVKESK. CDR3 DNA sequence: TGTGCCAGCAGCGTAGGACTAGCGGGAGATTACAATGAGCAGTTCTTC. Residues: CASSVGLAGDYNEQFF.

The chain is built from TRBV11-3 and TRBJ2-4; D uncertain. The CDR3 covers 15 residues. Trimming shortened V by 4 bases and J by 3 bases, and 13 bases separated the two germline ends. Germline V lookup: CDR1 SGHNT, CDR2 YENEEA. The CDR3 protein is CASSYRLENKNIQYF. As DNA, the CDR3 is TGTGCCAGCAGCTACAGACTCGAAAACAAAAACATTCAGTACTTC. The entire variable domain, with the rest obtained from reference TRBV11-3 and TRBJ2-4, is as follows: EAGVVQSPRYKIIEKKQPVAFWCNPISGHNTLYWYLQNLGQGPELLIRYENEEAVDDSQLPKDRFSAERLKGVDSTLKIQPAELGDSAVYLCASSYRLENKNIQYFGAGTRLSVL.

This clonotype was detected only a few times. The chain links TRBV4-1 to TRBJ1-2; D unresolved. V was trimmed by 0 bases and J by 5 bases, leaving 10 bases between them. Germline V gene sequence: CDR1 MGHRA, CDR2 YSYEKL. CDR3 length equals 14 residues. The CDR3 bases are TGCGCCAGCAGCCAAGACAGGCTGGTATATGGCTACACCTTC. It codes for CASSQDRLVYGYTF.

This clonotype has ten or more counts. The genes are TRBV4-2 and TRBJ2-7, with a weak D call TRBD1 (6 bases). V shed 0 bases and J shed 4 bases, with 16 bases lying between them. The CDR3 spans 16 residues. Germline CDR1 and CDR2: LGHNA and YNFKEQ. The CDR3 loop is CASSQDPRGSTYEQYF. The CDR3 coding sequence is TGTGCCAGCAGCCAAGATCCCAGGGGCAGTACTTACGAGCAGTACTTC.

The sample holds many counts of this clonotype. CDR3 bases: TGTGCCATCAGTGAGTCGCTGAACTACGAGCAGTACTTC. It yields the protein CAISESLNYEQYF. The chain uses TRBV10-3 and TRBJ2-7, with D uncertain. The CDR3 contains 13 residues. The V gene's germline CDR1 is ENHRY and CDR2 SYGVKD. The ends were cut back, 0 bases at V and 3 bases at J, with 6 bases in the middle.

This chain links TRBV2 with TRBJ2-2; TRBD2 aligns across 12 bases. The J segment lost 0 bases and the V segment lost 5 bases, leaving 7 bases of the junction unmatched. CDR3 length: 18 residues. Per germline, CDR1 SNHLY and CDR2 FYNNEI. CDR3 sequence: CASSTGLAGLANTGELFF. As DNA, the CDR3 is TGTGCCAGCAGTACGGGACTAGCGGGTTTAGCGAACACCGGGGAGCTGTTTTTT.